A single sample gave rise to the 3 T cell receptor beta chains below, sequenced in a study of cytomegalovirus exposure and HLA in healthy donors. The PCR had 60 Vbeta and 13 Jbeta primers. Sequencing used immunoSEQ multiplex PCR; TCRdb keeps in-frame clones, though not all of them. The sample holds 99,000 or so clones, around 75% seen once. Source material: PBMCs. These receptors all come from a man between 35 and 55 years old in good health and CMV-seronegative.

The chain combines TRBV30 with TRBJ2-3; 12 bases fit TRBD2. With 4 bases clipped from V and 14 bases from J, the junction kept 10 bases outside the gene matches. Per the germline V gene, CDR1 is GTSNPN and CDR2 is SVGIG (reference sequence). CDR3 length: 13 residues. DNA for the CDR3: TGTGCCTGGACCCTCCAGCCGGGACTAGCGGGGTATTTT. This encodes CAWTLQPGLAGYF. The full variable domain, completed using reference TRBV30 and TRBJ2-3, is SQTIHQWPATLVQPVGSPLSLECTVEGTSNPNLYWYRQAAGRGLQLLFYSVGIGQISSEVPQNLSASRPQDRQFILSSKKLLLSDSGFYLCAWTLQPGLAGYFGPGTRLTVL.

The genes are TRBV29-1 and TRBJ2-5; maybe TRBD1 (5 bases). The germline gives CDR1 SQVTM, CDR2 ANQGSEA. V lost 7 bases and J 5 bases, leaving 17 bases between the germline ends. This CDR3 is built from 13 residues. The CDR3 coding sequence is TGCAGCGCTATCACCTCTCCAGGGGAGACCCAGTACTTC. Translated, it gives CSAITSPGETQYF. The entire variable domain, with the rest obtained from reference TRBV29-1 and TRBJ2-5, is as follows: SAVISQKPSRDICQRGTSLTIQCQVDSQVTMMFWYRQQPGQSLTLIATANQGSEATYESGFVIDKFPISRPNLTFSTLTVSNMSPEDSSIYLCSAITSPGETQYFGPGTRLLVL.

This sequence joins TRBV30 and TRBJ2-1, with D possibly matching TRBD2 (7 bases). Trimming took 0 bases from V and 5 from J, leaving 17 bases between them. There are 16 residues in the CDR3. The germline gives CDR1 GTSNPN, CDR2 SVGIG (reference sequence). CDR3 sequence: CAWSVVQGRADNEQFF. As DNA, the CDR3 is TGTGCCTGGAGTGTTGTGCAGGGGAGGGCAGACAATGAGCAGTTCTTC.